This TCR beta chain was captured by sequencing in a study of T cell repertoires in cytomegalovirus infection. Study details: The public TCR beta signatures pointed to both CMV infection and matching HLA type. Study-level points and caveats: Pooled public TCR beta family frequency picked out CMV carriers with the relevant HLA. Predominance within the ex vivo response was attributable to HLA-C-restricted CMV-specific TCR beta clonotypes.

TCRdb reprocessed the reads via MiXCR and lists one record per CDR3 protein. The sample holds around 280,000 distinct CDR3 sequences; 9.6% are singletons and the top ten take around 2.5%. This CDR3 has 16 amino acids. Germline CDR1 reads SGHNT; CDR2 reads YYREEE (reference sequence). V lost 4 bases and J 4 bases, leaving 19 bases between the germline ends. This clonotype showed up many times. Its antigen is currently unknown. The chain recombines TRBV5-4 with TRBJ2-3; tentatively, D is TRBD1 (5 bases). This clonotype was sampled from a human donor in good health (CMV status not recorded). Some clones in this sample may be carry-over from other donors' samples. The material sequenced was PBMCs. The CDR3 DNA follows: TGTGCCAGCAGCGGGCCAGGGCTAGGGGCACCAGATACGCAGTATTTT. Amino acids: CASSGPGLGAPDTQYF.